A selection of T cell receptor beta chains follows, all from one sample in a study of cytomegalovirus exposure and HLA in healthy donors. Profiling relied on immunoSEQ multiplex PCR, and the TCRdb table lists in-frame clones only, not all of them. The table records roughly 120,000 clones, approximately 74% of them present only once. Input material: PBMCs. The receptors come from a man aged 35 to 55 in good health and CMV-seropositive. The conserved cysteine and the conserved F or W are not part of the CDR3 here. Fields, in order: V gene, CDR3 protein.

v_call: TRBV6-5; cdr3_aa: ASSPRANYGYT
v_call: TRBV12-5; cdr3_aa: ASWGGLALNTEAF
v_call: TRBV2; cdr3_aa: ASRDTGRLGYT
v_call: TRBV28; cdr3_aa: ASSPSYNSPLH
v_call: TRBV19; cdr3_aa: ASSITASGGYGTQY
v_call: TRBV28; cdr3_aa: ASSPHGQGAYEQY
v_call: TRBV6-4; cdr3_aa: ASSDVAGPHSYNEQF
v_call: TRBV28; cdr3_aa: ASLPSGRLTDTQY
v_call: TRBV9; cdr3_aa: ASSVGDTLTYEQY
v_call: TRBV5-4; cdr3_aa: ASSLAGRYEQY
v_call: TRBV6-1; cdr3_aa: ASSDDRGREKLF
v_call: TRBV2; cdr3_aa: ARPTLEDRGAETQY
v_call: TRBV7-2; cdr3_aa: ASSLENRGRGYT
v_call: TRBV25-1; cdr3_aa: ASSDPGQGHYGYT
v_call: TRBV18; cdr3_aa: ASSRRDTSTGELF
v_call: TRBV5-8; cdr3_aa: ASSLGAGWGNQPQH
v_call: TRBV6-1; cdr3_aa: ASSEGHGMVAGYQETQY
v_call: TRBV6-1; cdr3_aa: ASSELQHGYT
v_call: TRBV4-1; cdr3_aa: ASSQDWASGAYEQY
v_call: TRBV28; cdr3_aa: ASSSPFPQVDGYT
v_call: TRBV5-1; cdr3_aa: ASSGLTSGSSEQY
v_call: TRBV1; cdr3_aa: TSSSSEGSYEQY
v_call: TRBV2; cdr3_aa: ASSGLTGGIGGNQPQH
v_call: TRBV18; cdr3_aa: ASSPYSSDNEQF
v_call: TRBV7-8; cdr3_aa: ASKEHWGVGYNEQF
v_call: TRBV19; cdr3_aa: ASNGLAGGTDTQY
v_call: TRBV18; cdr3_aa: ASSPDSSRTDTQY
v_call: TRBV27; cdr3_aa: ASSIVGTGNAGELF
v_call: TRBV10-2; cdr3_aa: ASDRGQGNTGELF
v_call: TRBV6-1; cdr3_aa: ASREVRSTEAF
v_call: TRBV10-2; cdr3_aa: ASSWDFGGQPQH
v_call: TRBV11-1; cdr3_aa: ASSLNRPGGRGEKLF
v_call: TRBV2; cdr3_aa: ASRLGASGNTIY
v_call: TRBV19; cdr3_aa: ASREAGNTIY
v_call: TRBV28; cdr3_aa: ASSLTGAGQPQH
v_call: TRBV7-6; cdr3_aa: ASSLGRSSGNTIY
v_call: TRBV28; cdr3_aa: AALQDYGYT
v_call: TRBV15; cdr3_aa: ATSRDSLTQY
v_call: TRBV15; cdr3_aa: ATSRGGGQGPGLAGRTDTQY
v_call: TRBV6-6; cdr3_aa: ASSKKQGASNYGYT
v_call: TRBV28; cdr3_aa: ASGTTGNTIY
v_call: TRBV11-2; cdr3_aa: ASSSGPNARRSEAF
v_call: TRBV9; cdr3_aa: ASSATGGSFSSPLH
v_call: TRBV28; cdr3_aa: ASSLSQGAGGNTIY
v_call: TRBV25-1; cdr3_aa: ASSESGSRDYGYT
v_call: TRBV29-1; cdr3_aa: SAIGTSGSYNEQF
v_call: TRBV5-1; cdr3_aa: ASSLSQDQPQH
v_call: TRBV6-5; cdr3_aa: ASSYHLPGELF
v_call: TRBV6-1; cdr3_aa: ASSESGGRNTGELF
v_call: TRBV28; cdr3_aa: ASRRQGSNQPQH
v_call: TRBV7-2; cdr3_aa: ASSSRSGKGYEQY
v_call: TRBV5-4; cdr3_aa: ASSLGGNSNQPQH
v_call: TRBV7-9; cdr3_aa: ASSLMQGPYGYT